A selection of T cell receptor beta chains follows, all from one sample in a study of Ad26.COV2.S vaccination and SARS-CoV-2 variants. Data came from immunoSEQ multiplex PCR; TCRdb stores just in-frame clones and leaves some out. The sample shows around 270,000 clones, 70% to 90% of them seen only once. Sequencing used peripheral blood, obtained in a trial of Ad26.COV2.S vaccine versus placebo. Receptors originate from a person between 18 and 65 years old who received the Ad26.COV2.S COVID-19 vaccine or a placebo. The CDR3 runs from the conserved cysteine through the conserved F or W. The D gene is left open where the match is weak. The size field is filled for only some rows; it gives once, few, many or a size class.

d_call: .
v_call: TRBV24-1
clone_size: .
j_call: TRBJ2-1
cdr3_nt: TGTGCCACCAGTGAATGGGGCAATGAGCAGTTCTTC
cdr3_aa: CATSEWGNEQFF

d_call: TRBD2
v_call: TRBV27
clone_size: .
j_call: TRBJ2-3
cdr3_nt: TGTGCCAGCACCTTAAGGGCATGGACTAGCGGGAGTAGAAGGACAGATACGCAGTATTTT
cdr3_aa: CASTLRAWTSGSRRTDTQYF

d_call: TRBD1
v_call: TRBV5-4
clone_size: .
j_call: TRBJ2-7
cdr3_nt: TGTGCCAGCCACTTCACAGGGGGCGCGGGGGAGCAGTACTTC
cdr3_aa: CASHFTGGAGEQYF

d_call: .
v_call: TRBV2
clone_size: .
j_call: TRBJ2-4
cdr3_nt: TGTGCCAGCAGTAAGGGGTCCATGGCCAAAAACATTCAGTACTTC
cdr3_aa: CASSKGSMAKNIQYF

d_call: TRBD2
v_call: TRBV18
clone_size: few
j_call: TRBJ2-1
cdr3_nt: TGTGCCAGCTCACCACCCGGGGTAGCGGGAGCGAGTGAGCAGTTCTTC
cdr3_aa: CASSPPGVAGASEQFF

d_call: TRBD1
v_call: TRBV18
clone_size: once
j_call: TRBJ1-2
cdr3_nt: TGTGCCAGCTCACCACGACAGGGATCTGGAGGCTACACCTTC
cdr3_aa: CASSPRQGSGGYTF

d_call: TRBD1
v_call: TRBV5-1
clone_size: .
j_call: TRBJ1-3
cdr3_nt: TGCGCCAGCAGCTTGGTAGGACAGGGTTTCGCTGGAAACACCATATATTTT
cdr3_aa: CASSLVGQGFAGNTIYF

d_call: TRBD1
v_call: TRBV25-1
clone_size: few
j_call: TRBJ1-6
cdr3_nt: TGTGCCAGCAGTGGGACAGGGGTTTGGTCACCCCTCCACTTT
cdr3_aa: CASSGTGVWSPLHF

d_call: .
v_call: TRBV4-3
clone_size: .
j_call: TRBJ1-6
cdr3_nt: TGCGCCAGCAGCCAAGACCAGGAAAATTCACCCCTCCACTTT
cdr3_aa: CASSQDQENSPLHF

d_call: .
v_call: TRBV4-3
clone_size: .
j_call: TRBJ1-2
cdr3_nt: TGCGCCAGCAGCCAAGACGTCAGGGTTGATGGCTACACCTTC
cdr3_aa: CASSQDVRVDGYTF

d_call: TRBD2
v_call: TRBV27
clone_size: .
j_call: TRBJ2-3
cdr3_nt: TGTGCCAGCAGTTCCCTTCCCAGACTAGCGGGTCCGACAGATACGCAGTATTTT
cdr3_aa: CASSSLPRLAGPTDTQYF

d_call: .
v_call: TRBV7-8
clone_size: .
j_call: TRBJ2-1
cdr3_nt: TGTGCCAGCAGCTTACGGAACCAATACAATGAGCAGTTCTTC
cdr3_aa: CASSLRNQYNEQFF

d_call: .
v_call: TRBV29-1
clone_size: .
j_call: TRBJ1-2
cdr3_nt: TGCAGCGTTGAGAGAACAGGGCTAGGCTACACCTTC
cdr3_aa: CSVERTGLGYTF

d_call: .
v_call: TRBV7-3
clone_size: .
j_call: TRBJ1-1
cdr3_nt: TGTGCCAGCAGCTTAGGACAGAACACTGAAGCTTTCTTT
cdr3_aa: CASSLGQNTEAFF

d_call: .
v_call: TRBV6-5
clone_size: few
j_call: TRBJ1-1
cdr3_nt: TGTGCCAGCAGTTTCCTTACGAGCTCTGAAGCTTTCTTT
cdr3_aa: CASSFLTSSEAFF

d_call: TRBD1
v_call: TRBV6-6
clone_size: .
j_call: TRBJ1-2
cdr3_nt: TGTGCCAGCAGTTTGGACAGGGGGCGATCTAACTATGGCTACACCTTC
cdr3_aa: CASSLDRGRSNYGYTF

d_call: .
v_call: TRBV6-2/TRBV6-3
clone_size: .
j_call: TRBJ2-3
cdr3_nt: TGTGCCAGCAGTTACCTAGGGCGTTTCACAGATACGCAGTATTTT
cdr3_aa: CASSYLGRFTDTQYF

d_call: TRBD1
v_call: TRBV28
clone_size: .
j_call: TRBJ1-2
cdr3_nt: TGTGCCAGCAGCATTGAGCAGGGGGCGCGAGGCTACACCTTC
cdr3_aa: CASSIEQGARGYTF

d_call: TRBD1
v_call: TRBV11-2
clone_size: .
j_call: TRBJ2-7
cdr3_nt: TGTGCCAGCAGCTTAACACAGGGGGCGTCCTACGAGCAGTACTTC
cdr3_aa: CASSLTQGASYEQYF

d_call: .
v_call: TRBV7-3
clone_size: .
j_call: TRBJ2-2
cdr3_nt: TGTGCCAGCAAGTCGGATCGTGGTTCCGGGGAGCTGTTTTTT
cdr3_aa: CASKSDRGSGELFF

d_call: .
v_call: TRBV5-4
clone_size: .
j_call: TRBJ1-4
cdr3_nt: TGTGCCAGCAGCTTAGGTACACAGCTGAATGAAAAACTGTTTTTT
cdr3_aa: CASSLGTQLNEKLFF

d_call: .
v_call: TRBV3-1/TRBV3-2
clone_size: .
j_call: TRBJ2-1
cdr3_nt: TGTGCCACCCTGGGACGGACCACTTTCTCCTACAATGAGCAGTTCTTC
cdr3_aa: CATLGRTTFSYNEQFF

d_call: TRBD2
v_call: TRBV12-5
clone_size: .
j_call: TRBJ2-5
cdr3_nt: TGTGCTAGTGGTTTGGGACTAGCGGGGGGCCCAAGTAGGACCCAGTACTTC
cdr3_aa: CASGLGLAGGPSRTQYF

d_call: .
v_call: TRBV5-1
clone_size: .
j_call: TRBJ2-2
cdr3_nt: TGCGCCAGCAGCATTGATTCCGGGGAGCTGTTTTTT
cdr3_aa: CASSIDSGELFF

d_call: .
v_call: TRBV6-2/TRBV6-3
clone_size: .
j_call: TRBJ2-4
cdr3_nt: TGTGCCAGCAGTTACTCGATATTCGGCCAGGGGAGTTGGGACGCCAAAAACATTCAGTACTTC
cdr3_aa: CASSYSIFGQGSWDAKNIQYF

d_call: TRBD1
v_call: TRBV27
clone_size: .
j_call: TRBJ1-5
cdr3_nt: TGTGCCAGCAGTTCCATAGGGACAGGGGGGAGTCAGCCCCAGCATTTT
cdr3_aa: CASSSIGTGGSQPQHF

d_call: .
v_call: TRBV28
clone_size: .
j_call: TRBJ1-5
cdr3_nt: TGTGCCAGCAGTTTAGGAAGCAATCAGCCCCAGCATTTT
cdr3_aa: CASSLGSNQPQHF

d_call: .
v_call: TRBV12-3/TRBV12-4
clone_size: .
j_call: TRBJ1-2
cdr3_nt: TGTGCCAGCAGTCCGCGGGAGAACTATGGCTACACCTTC
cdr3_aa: CASSPRENYGYTF

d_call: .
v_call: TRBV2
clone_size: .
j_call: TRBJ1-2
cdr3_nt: TGTGCCAGCAGTGCACAGTCCTCTAACTATGGCTACACCTTC
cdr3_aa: CASSAQSSNYGYTF

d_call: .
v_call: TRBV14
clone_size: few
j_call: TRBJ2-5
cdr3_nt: TGTGCCAGCAGCCATCTACAGGGTGAGACCCAGTACTTC
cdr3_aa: CASSHLQGETQYF

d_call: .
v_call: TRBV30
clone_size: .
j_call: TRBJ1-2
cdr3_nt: TGTGCCTGGAGCCCCTCCTTAAGGAGCACTTCTAACTATGGCTACACCTTC
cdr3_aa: CAWSPSLRSTSNYGYTF

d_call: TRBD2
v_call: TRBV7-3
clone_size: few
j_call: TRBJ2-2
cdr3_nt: TGTGCCAGCAGCGCCACCGGGACTAGGTCCGGGGAGCTGTTTTTT
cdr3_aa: CASSATGTRSGELFF

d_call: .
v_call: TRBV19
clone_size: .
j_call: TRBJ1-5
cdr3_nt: TGTGCCAGTAGGCCTGGAGGAGGAGCAGGGTCCCAGCATTTT
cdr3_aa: CASRPGGGAGSQHF

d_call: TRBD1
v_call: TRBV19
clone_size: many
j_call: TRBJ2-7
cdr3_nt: TGTGCCAGTAGGGACAGGGGGTTCCCCTACGAGCAGTACTTC
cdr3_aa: CASRDRGFPYEQYF

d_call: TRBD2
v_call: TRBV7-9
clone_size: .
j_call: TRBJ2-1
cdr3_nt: TGTGCCAGCAGCTTAGGACTAGCGCAATACATTAACAATGAGCAGTTCTTC
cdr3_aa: CASSLGLAQYINNEQFF

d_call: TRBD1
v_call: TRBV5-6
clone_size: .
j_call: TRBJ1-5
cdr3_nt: TGTGCCAGCAGCTACAAGACAGGGCTTAGCAATCAGCCCCAGCATTTT
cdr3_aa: CASSYKTGLSNQPQHF

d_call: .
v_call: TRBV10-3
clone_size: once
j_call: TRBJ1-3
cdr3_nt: TGTGCCATCAGTGAGTCCGGCTACTCTGGAAACACCATATATTTT
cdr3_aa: CAISESGYSGNTIYF

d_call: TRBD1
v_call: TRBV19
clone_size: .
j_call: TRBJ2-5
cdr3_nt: TGTGCCAGCCACCCTTTTCCGGGACAGGGGACCCAAGAGACCCAGTACTTC
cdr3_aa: CASHPFPGQGTQETQYF

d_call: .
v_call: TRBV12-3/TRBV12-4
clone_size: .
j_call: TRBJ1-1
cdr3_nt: TGTGCCAGCAGTTTAGGGAGGGGCACTGAAGCTTTCTTT
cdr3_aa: CASSLGRGTEAFF

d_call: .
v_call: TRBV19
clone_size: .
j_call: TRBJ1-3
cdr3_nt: TGTGCCAGTAGTATACCTGGAAACACCATATATTTT
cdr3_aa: CASSIPGNTIYF

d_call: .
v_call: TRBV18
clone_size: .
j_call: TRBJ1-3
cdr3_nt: TGTGCCAGCTCACCACAGTCCCTAAGAAACACCATATATTTT
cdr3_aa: CASSPQSLRNTIYF

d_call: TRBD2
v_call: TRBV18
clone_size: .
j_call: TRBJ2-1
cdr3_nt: TGTGCCAGCTCACCAAGCGGGGCCCCCTACAATGAGCAGTTCTTC
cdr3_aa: CASSPSGAPYNEQFF

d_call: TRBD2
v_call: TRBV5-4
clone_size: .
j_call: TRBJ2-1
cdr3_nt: TGTGCCAGCAGCTTGGCACTAGCGGGAGGGGGAGGGCGGAATGAGCAGTTCTTC
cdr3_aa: CASSLALAGGGGRNEQFF

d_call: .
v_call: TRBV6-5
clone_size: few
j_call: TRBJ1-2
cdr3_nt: TGTGCCAGCAGTTACGAAGACGGGACTTTTTATGGCTACACCTTC
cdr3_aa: CASSYEDGTFYGYTF

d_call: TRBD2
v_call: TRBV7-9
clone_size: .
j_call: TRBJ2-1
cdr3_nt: TGTGCCAGCAGTTCAGCGGGGGAGCAGTTCTTC
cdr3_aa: CASSSAGEQFF

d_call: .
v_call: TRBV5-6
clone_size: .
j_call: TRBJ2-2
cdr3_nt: TGTGCCAGCAGCTTGGTGACACTGAACACCGGGGAGCTGTTTTTT
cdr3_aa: CASSLVTLNTGELFF

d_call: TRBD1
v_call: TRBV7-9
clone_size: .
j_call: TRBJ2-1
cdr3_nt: TGTGCCAGCAGCCCTAGTGGCGGGACAGGGTACAATGAGCAGTTCTTC
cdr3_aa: CASSPSGGTGYNEQFF

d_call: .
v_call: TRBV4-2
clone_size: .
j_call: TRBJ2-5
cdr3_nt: TGTGCCAGCAGCCAAGGATTAACGGGAGAAGAGACCCAGTACTTC
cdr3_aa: CASSQGLTGEETQYF

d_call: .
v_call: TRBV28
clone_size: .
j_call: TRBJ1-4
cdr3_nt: TGTGCCAGCGGGGGAAATGAAAAACTGTTTTTT
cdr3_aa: CASGGNEKLFF

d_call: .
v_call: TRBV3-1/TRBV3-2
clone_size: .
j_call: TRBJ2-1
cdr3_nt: TGTGCCAGCAGCCAGCCGGGACAGGGCGCTAGCGGGGGTCACAATGAGCAGTTCTTC
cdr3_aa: CASSQPGQGASGGHNEQFF

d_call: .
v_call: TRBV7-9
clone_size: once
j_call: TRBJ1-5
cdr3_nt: TGTGCCAGCAGCTTACTAACAGGAGGCAATCAGCCCCAGCATTTT
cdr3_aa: CASSLLTGGNQPQHF

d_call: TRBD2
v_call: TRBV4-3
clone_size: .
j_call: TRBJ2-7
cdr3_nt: TGCGCCAGCAGCCAAGAGGGGGGGTACGAGCAGTACTTC
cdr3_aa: CASSQEGGYEQYF

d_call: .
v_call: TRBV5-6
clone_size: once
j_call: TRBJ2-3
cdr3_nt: TGTGCCAGCAGTCCGTTGGCTTTGGATACGCAGTATTTT
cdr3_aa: CASSPLALDTQYF